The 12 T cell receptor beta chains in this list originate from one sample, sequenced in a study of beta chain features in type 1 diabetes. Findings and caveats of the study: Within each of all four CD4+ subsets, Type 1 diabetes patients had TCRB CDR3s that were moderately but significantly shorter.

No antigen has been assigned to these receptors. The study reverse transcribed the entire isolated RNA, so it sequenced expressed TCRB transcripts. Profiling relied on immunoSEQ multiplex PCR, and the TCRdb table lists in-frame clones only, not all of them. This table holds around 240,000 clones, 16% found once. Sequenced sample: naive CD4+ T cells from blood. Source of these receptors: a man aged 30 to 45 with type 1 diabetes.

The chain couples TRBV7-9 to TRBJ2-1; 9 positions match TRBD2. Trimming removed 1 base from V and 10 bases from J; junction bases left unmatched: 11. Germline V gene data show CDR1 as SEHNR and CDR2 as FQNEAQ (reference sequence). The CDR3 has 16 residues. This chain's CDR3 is CASSLGGLAGAGEQFF. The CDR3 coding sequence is TGTGCCAGCAGCTTAGGGGGATTAGCGGGAGCTGGAGAGCAGTTCTTC.

The CDR3 bases are TGTGCCAGCAGCCAATTGACAGGGTACGAGCAGTACTTC. Translation gives CASSQLTGYEQYF. The chain links TRBV14 to TRBJ2-7; 7 bases fit TRBD1. CDR1 is SGHDN, CDR2 FVKESK, per germline. CDR3 size: 13 residues. Trimming at V came to 2 bases and at J to 4 bases, leaving 2 bases not matched to a gene.

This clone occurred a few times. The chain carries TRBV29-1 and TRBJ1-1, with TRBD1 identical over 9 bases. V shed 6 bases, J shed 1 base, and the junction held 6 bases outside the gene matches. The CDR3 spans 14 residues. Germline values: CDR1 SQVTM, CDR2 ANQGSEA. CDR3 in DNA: TGCAGCGTCTCCAGGGACAGGGCGAACACTGAAGCTTTCTTT. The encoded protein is CSVSRDRANTEAFF.

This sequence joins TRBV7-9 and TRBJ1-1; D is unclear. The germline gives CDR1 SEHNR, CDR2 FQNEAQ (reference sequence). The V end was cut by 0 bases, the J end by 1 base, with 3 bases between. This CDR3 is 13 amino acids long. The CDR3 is CASSLAANTEAFF. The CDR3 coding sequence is TGTGCCAGCAGCTTAGCAGCGAACACTGAAGCTTTCTTT.

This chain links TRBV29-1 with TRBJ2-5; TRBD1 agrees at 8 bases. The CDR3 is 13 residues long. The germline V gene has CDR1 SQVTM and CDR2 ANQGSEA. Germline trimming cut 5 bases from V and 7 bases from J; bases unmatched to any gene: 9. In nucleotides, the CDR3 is TGCAGCGTTCTAAGGGGACAGGTTGTGACCCAGTACTTC. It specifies CSVLRGQVVTQYF.

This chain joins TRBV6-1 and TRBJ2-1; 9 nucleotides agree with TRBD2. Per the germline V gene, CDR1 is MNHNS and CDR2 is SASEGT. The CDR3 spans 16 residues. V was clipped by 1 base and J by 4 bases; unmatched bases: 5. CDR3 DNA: TGTGCCAGCAGTGAAGGGCTAGCGGGGAGGTACAATGAGCAGTTCTTC. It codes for CASSEGLAGRYNEQFF.

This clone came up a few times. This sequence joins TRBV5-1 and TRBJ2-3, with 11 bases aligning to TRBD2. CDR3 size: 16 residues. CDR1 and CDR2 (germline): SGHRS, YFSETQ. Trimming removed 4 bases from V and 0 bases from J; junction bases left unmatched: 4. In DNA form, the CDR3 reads TGCGCCAGCAGCCCGGGACTAGCGGTTAGCACAGATACGCAGTATTTT. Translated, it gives CASSPGLAVSTDTQYF.

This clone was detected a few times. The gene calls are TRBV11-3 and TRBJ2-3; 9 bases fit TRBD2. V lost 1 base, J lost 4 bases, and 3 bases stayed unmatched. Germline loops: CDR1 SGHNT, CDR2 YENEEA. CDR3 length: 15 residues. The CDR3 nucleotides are TGTGCCAGCAGCTTAGTAGCGGGAGAGGCAGATACGCAGTATTTT. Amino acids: CASSLVAGEADTQYF.

The CDR3 is CASSPPGGSNEQYF. The CDR3 DNA reads as TGTGCCAGCAGTCCCCCAGGCGGGAGCAACGAGCAGTACTTC. V gene TRBV28 combines with J gene TRBJ2-7; TRBD2 matches at 7 bases. J gave up 5 bases and V 5 bases, and 9 bases lay outside the gene matches. Germline CDR1 is MDHEN and CDR2 is SYDVKM. This CDR3 spans 14 amino acids.

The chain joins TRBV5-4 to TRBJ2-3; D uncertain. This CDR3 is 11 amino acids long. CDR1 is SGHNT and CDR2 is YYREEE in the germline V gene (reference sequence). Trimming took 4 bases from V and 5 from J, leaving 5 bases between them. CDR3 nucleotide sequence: TGTGCCAGCAGCCTTCGAGATACGCAGTATTTT. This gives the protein CASSLRDTQYF.

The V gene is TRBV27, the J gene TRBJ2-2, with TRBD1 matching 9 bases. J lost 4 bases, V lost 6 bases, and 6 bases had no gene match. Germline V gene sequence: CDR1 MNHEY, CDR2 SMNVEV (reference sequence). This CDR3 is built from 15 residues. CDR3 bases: TGTGCCAGCAGCTGGGACAGGGAGGGCACCGGGGAGCTGTTTTTT. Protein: CASSWDREGTGELFF.

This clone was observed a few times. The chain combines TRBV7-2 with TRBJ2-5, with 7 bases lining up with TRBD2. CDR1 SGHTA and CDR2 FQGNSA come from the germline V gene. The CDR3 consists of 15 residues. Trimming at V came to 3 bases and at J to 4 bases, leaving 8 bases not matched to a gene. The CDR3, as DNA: TGTGCCAGCAGCTTTAGGGAGGGTAACCGAGAGACCCAGTACTTC. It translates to CASSFREGNRETQYF. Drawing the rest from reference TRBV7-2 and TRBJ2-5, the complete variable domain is GAGVSQSPSNKVTEKGKDVELRCDPISGHTALYWYRQSLGQGLEFLIYFQGNSAPDKSGLPSDRFSAERTGGSVSTLTIQRTQQEDSAVYLCASSFREGNRETQYFGPGTRLLVL.